At least ten counts were recorded for the clone carrying this TCR beta chain. The entry originates in a study of human T cells and chemical hapten exposure. In the study overall: Reading of the patch tests, which applied 0.01% DPC to the upper back, occurred at 6 days. Alopecia areata, totalis or universalis was found in mostly female patients.

Time point in this sample: patch test 1, 2 weeks after DPC sensitization. Treatment described: therapeutic diphenylcyclopropenone sensitization with weekly scalp DPC. TCRdb ran MiXCR on the RACE reads and lists one entry per CDR3 protein. The sample contains roughly 74,000 distinct CDR3 sequences, around 30% of which appear only once. From germline, CDR1 is MDHEN and CDR2 SYDVKM. The V and J ends lost 3 bases and 3 bases, in that order; junction bases with no gene match: 6. This CDR3 has 15 amino acids. The receptor's source is a middle-aged man with alopecia areata. Some clones in this sample may be carry-over from other donors' samples. V is TRBV28 and J is TRBJ2-3; 7 positions agree with TRBD1. This material consisted of whole blood, taken in connection with sensitization to the hapten diphenylcyclopropenone (DPC). Written as DNA, the CDR3 is TGTGCCAGCAGTTTCACACAGGGGCCTACAGATACGCAGTATTTT. Protein product: CASSFTQGPTDTQYF.